This T cell receptor (beta chain) stems from a study of identical twins. Study observations and caveats: Invariant T cells like MAIT and iNKT could partly confound the zero-insertion analyses. Cross-sectional statistics underpinned the conclusions; the same donors were not followed.

Concerning this clonotype itself: Antigen: not known.

TCRdb processed the 5' RACE reads anew with MiXCR; each CDR3 protein has one entry. The sample lists around 290,000 distinct CDR3 sequences, roughly 10% seen once, with roughly 7% in the top ten. Healthy Caucasians alone served as donors. Germline V lookup: CDR1 MNHEY, CDR2 SVGAGI. The CDR3 consists of 15 residues. V lost 2 bases, J lost 4 bases, and 4 bases stayed unmatched. Separately, the same data were catalogued under a study of yellow fever vaccine responses in identical twins. That work adds: Twin vaccine T cell responses reportedly seemed partly convergent, partly personalized.

The sequence derives from a woman younger than 30 in good health. This rearrangement joins TRBV6-5 to TRBJ2-3; TRBD2 matches at 9 bases. Sequencing input: CD8+ T cells sorted from blood. The CDR3 region has the DNA TGTGCCAGCAGTTACCCGACTAGCGGCTCAGATACGCAGTATTTT. Translation gives CASSYPTSGSDTQYF.